These 14 T cell receptor beta chains were sequenced from one sample in a study of tumor and adjacent non-tumor tissue in lung cancer (dated by TCRdb to the late 2010s). Library preparation employed multiplex PCR. Sequencing used an Illumina HiSeq 2500. TCRbeta libraries were constructed through three rounds of nested PCR with primers (Table S4) according to protocols adapted from ARM-PCR. In-frame beta chains were kept once TCRdb had trimmed the public reads at Q25 with fastp and called clones with MiXCR. Merged by CDR3 protein, the rows form single entries marked with the most common genes and DNA. The sample data list some 80,000 distinct CDR3 sequences, and roughly 80% of these were observed just once. The ten largest account for about half of the sample. RNA was extracted from bulk unsorted tissue and checked for quality with a NanoDrop ND-1000 and an Agilent 2100. The normal lung samples consisted of distant non-tumor tissue collected more than 3 cm from the tumor edge.

The sample comprised distant non-tumor lung tissue. All receptors come from a man in his sixties with non-small cell lung cancer.

The J gene is TRBJ2-3, the V gene TRBV7-9, with D uncertain. V was pared by 4 bases and J by 5 bases, with 7 bases between. The CDR3 runs 12 residues. Germline-derived CDR1 and CDR2 are SEHNR and FQNEAQ (reference sequence). CDR3 DNA: TGTGCCAGCAGCTCACAGAGAGATACGCAGTATTTT. Protein: CASSSQRDTQYF.

J is TRBJ1-5 and V is TRBV20-1; D possibly corresponds to TRBD1 (6 bases). The CDR3 covers 15 residues. The germline V and J ends were trimmed by 8 bases and 4 bases, with 21 bases remaining between them. Per the germline V gene, CDR1 is DFQATT and CDR2 is SNEGSKA (reference sequence). CDR3 DNA sequence: TGCAGTACTCGTAACCAGGGGTTACCTAATCAGCCCCAGCATTTT. Residues: CSTRNQGLPNQPQHF.

The rearrangement uses TRBV20-1 and TRBJ1-6; possible D gene TRBD1, 5 bases. Germline CDR1 reads DFQATT; CDR2 reads SNEGSKA (reference sequence). The CDR3 consists of 15 residues. Trimming pared 5 bases from V and 19 bases from J, leaving 30 bases between. CDR3 in DNA: TGCAGTGCTGACGAGCCATGGGGGGTCGAGGCGCTCCTTCACTTT. Translating gives CSADEPWGVEALLHF.

In the case of this clonotype: Germline is not matched at one junction end, which may reflect a read error. The V and J genes are TRBV11-3 and TRBJ2-1, with D possibly being TRBD2 (6 bases). This CDR3 is 17 amino acids long. Germline assignment: CDR1 SGHNT and CDR2 YENEEA. This chain's CDR3 is CARSLGRLTGVGNEQFF. The CDR3 bases are TGTGCCAGAAGCTTAGGTCGACTAACGGGAGTAGGTAATGAGCAGTTCTTC.

With respect to this clonotype: An end of the junction differs from the germline gene, which may be a read error. This chain uses TRBV6-2 or TRBV6-3 with TRBJ2-6; tentative D call: TRBD1 (5 bases). Germline CDR1 and CDR2: MNHEY and SVGEGT. The CDR3 totals 23 residues. Here the CDR3 DNA reads TGTGCCAGCAGTTCGACGACAGCCCGTGTATTTCAGAACAAATTCTCTGGGGCCAACATCCTGACTTTC. This encodes CASSSTTARVFQNKFSGANILTF.

Note on this clonotype: At one of its ends the junction is not consistent with the germline gene, which may arise from a read error. The V gene is TRBV4-3, the J gene TRBJ2-1; D possibly corresponds to TRBD2 (5 bases). Germline V gene sequence: CDR1 LGHNA, CDR2 YSLEER. The CDR3 totals 15 residues. This CDR3 is CACSQVGRLADEQFF. The CDR3, as DNA: TGCGCCTGCAGCCAGGTGGGAAGGCTAGCCGATGAGCAGTTCTTC.

As concerns this clonotype: A junction end diverges from the germline sequence, so it may reflect a read error. This chain links TRBV29-1 with TRBJ1-5; perhaps TRBD1 as D (6 bases). The CDR3 has 10 amino acids. CDR1 SQVTM and CDR2 ANQGSEA come from the germline V gene. The CDR3, as DNA: TGCAGCGTTCCCGGACAGCAAAAGGAGTTT. Its translation: CSVPGQQKEF.

A remark on this clonotype: One end of the junction does not line up with germline, which may come from a read error. The V call is TRBV20-1, the J call TRBJ2-4; TRBD1 agrees at 7 bases. The CDR3 length is 18 residues. Germline CDR1 reads DFQATT; CDR2 reads SNEGSKA (reference sequence). CDR3 bases: TGCAGTGTTAGAAGACAGGGTCTGGGGGCTTTAGCCAAAAACATTCAATACTTC. This sequence encodes CSVRRQGLGALAKNIQYF.

On this clonotype itself: Likely a read error: the CDR3 ends without its conserved phenylalanine or tryptophan. CDR3 sequence (DNA): TGTACCTGCTGGACAAGCCGAAACACCATATATCTT. It translates to CTCWTSRNTIYL. The rearrangement uses TRBV6-1 and TRBJ1-3; maybe TRBD1 (5 bases). CDR3 length equals 12 residues. In germline, CDR1 is MNHNS, CDR2 SASEGT.

This clonotype was seen once. The junction departs from the called germline gene at one end, perhaps through a read error. This sequence joins TRBV20-1 and TRBJ1-6, with D tentatively TRBD1 (6 bases). The CDR3 is made up of 15 amino acids. Germline-derived CDR1 and CDR2 are DFQATT and SNEGSKA (reference sequence). The CDR3 bases are TGCTGTGATAGAGATCCCCAGGGGCATTATTCACCCCTCCACTTC. Amino acid sequence: CCDRDPQGHYSPLHF.

This chain connects TRBV11-2 to TRBJ2-5; D gene ambiguous. CDR1 and CDR2 (germline): SGHAT, FQNNGV. This CDR3 has 14 amino acids. Trimming left V 3 bases short and J 1 base short, with 9 bases between. The chain's CDR3 is CASSFVQLQETQYF. The CDR3 region has the DNA TGTGCCAGCAGCTTTGTACAGCTCCAAGAGACCCAGTACTTC.

In regard to this clonotype: The junction departs from the called germline gene at one end, perhaps through a read error. This sequence joins TRBV11-2 and TRBJ2-6; 7 bases are a match to TRBD1. Germline V lookup: CDR1 SGHAT, CDR2 FQNNGV. This CDR3 is 19 amino acids long. The chain's CDR3 is CASSLIPKDRPSEANVLTF. The CDR3, as DNA: TGTGCCAGTAGCTTAATTCCAAAGGACAGGCCCTCTGAGGCCAACGTCCTGACTTTC.

This clonotype was counted between two and nine times. V is TRBV7-9 and J is TRBJ2-3, with D possibly being TRBD2 (7 bases). This CDR3 spans 16 amino acids. V lost 2 bases and J 1 base, leaving 13 bases between the germline ends. The germline gives CDR1 SEHNR, CDR2 FQNEAQ (reference sequence). CDR3 DNA: TGTGCCAGCAGCTTACGGGGGGCTCGGGGCACAGATACGCAGTATTTT. Its protein is CASSLRGARGTDTQYF.

This chain joins TRBV20-1 and TRBJ1-6; 10 bases align to TRBD1. V dropped 7 bases and J dropped 12; count of bases not matched to a gene: 12. Germline V gives CDR1 DFQATT, CDR2 SNEGSKA (reference sequence). This CDR3 comprises 14 residues. CDR3 region: CSVRVGTGDGPLHF. The DNA for the CDR3 is TGCAGTGTTCGGGTCGGGACAGGGGACGGACCCCTCCACTTT.